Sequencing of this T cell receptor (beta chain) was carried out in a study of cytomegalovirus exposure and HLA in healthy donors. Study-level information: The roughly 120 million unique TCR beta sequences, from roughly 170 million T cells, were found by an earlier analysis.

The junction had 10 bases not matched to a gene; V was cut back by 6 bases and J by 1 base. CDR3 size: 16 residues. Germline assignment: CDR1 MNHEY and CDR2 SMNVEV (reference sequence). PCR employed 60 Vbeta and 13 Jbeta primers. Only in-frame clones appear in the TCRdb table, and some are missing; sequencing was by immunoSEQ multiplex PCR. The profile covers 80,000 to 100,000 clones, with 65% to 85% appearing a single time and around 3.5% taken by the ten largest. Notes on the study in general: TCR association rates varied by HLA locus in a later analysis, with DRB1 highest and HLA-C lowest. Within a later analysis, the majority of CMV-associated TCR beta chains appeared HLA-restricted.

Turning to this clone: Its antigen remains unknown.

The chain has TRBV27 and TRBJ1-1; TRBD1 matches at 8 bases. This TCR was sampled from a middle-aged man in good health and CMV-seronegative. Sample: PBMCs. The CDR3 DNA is TGTGCCAGCAGATTGGACAGGGACATTTCGAACACTGAAGCTTTCTTT. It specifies CASRLDRDISNTEAFF.